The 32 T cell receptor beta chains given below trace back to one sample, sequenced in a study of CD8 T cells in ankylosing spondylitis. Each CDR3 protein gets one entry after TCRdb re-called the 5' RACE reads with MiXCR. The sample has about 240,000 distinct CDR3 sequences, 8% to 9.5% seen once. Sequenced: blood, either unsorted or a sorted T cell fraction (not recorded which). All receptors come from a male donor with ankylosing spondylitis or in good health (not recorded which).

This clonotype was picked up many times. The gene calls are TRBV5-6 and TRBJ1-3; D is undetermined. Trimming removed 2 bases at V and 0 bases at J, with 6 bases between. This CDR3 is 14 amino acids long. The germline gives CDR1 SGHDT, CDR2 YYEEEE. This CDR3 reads CASSFRSSGNTIYF. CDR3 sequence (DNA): TGTGCCAGCAGCTTTAGGAGCTCTGGAAACACCATATATTTT.

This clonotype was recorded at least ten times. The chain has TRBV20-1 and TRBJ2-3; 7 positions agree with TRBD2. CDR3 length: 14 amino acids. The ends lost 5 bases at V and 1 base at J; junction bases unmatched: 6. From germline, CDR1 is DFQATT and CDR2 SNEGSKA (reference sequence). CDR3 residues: CSAPPAGGTDTQYF. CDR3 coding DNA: TGCAGTGCTCCCCCCGCGGGAGGCACAGATACGCAGTATTTT.

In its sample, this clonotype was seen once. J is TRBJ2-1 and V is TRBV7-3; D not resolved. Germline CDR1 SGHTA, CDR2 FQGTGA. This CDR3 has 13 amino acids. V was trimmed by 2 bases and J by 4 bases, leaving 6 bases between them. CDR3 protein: CASSLYIYNEQFF. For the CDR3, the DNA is TGTGCCAGCAGCTTATACATTTACAATGAGCAGTTCTTC.

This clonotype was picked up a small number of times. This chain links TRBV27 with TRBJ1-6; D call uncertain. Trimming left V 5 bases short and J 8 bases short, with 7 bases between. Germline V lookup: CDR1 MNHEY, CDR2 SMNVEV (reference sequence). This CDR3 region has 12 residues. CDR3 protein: CASSMLYSPLHF. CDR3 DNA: TGTGCCAGCAGTATGTTATATTCACCCCTCCACTTT.

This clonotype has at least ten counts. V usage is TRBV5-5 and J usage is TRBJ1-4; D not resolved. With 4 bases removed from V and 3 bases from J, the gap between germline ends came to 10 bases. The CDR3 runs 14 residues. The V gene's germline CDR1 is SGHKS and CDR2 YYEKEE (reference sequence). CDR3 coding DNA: TGTGCCAGCAGCCTTCTTGGGGCTAATGAAAAACTGTTTTTT. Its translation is CASSLLGANEKLFF.

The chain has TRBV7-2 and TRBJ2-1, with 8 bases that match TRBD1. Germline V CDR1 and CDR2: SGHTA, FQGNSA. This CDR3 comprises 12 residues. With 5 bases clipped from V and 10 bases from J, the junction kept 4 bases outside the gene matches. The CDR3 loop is CASSPDRDEQFF. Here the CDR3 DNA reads TGTGCCAGCAGCCCGGACAGGGACGAGCAGTTCTTC.

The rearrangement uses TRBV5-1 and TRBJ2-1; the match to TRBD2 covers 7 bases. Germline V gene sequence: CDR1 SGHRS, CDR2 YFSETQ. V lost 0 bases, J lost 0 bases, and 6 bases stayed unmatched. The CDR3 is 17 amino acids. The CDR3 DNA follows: TGCGCCAGCAGCTTGGGAGGGACTACAAGCTCCTACAATGAGCAGTTCTTC. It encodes CASSLGGTTSSYNEQFF.

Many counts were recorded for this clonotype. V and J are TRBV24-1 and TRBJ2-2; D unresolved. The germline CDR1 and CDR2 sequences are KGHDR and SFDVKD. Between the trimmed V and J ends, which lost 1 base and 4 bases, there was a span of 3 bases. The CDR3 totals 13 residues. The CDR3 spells CATSDFGTGELFF. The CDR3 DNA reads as TGTGCCACCAGTGATTTCGGCACCGGGGAGCTGTTTTTT.

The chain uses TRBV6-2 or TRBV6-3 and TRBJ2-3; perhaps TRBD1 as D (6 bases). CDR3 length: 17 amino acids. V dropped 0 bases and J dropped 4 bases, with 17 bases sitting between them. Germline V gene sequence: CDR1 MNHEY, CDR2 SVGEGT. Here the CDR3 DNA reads TGTGCCAGCAGTTACTCACGTTGGACAGATGCCCCAGATACGCAGTATTTT. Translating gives CASSYSRWTDAPDTQYF.

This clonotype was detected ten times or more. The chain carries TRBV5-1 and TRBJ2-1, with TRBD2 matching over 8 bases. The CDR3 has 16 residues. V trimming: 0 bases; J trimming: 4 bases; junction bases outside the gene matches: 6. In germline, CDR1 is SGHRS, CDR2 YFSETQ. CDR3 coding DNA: TGCGCCAGCAGCTTGGTTAGCGGGGCCGATTACAATGAGCAGTTCTTC. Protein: CASSLVSGADYNEQFF.

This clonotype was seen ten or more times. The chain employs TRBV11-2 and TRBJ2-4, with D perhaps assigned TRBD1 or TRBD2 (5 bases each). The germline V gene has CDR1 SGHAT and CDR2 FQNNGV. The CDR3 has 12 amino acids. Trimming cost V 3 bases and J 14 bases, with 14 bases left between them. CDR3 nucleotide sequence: TGTGCCAGCAGCTTCCCTGGGGGTAAAGAGTACTTC. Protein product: CASSFPGGKEYF.

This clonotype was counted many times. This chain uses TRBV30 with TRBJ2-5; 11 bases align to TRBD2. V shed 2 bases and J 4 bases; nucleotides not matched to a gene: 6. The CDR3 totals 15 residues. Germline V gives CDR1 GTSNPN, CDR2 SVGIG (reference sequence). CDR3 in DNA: TGTGCCTGGAGTATAACTAGCGGGAGAGGAGAGACCCAGTACTTC. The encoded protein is CAWSITSGRGETQYF.

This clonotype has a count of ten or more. DNA for the CDR3: TGCGCCAGCAGCCAAGTAACTAGCGGGAGAGTCTCCTACAATGAGCAGTTCTTC. Translation: CASSQVTSGRVSYNEQFF. The chain uses TRBV4-3 and TRBJ2-1, with TRBD2 matching over 11 bases. Germline V CDR1 and CDR2: LGHNA, YSLEER. The CDR3 is made up of 18 amino acids. With 1 base clipped from V and 0 bases from J, the junction kept 5 bases outside the gene matches.

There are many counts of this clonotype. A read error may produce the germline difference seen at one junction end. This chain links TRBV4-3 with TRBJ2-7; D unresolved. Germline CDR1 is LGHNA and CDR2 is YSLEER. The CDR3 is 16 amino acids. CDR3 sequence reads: CASSQDNRASSYEQYF. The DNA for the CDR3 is TGCGCCAGCAGTCAAGATAATAGAGCTAGTTCCTACGAGCAGTACTTC.

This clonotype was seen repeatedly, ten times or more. This CDR3 is CASSLYEQYF. CDR3 bases: TGTGCCAGCAGTTTATACGAGCAGTACTTC. This chain connects TRBV12-3 or TRBV12-4 to TRBJ2-7; D gene ambiguous. The CDR3 extends over 10 amino acids. V was shortened by 2 bases and J by 4 bases, with 0 bases between the two germline ends.

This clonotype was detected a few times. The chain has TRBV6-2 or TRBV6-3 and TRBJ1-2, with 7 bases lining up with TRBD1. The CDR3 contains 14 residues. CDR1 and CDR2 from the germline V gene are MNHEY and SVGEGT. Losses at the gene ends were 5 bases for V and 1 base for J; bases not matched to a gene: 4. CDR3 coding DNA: TGTGCCAGCAGTCCGGGACAGAATAACTATGGCTACACCTTC. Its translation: CASSPGQNNYGYTF.

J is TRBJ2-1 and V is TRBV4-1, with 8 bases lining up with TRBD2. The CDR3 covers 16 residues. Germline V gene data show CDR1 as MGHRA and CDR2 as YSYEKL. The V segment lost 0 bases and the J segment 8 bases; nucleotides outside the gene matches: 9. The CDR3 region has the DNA TGCGCCAGCAGCCAAGACGGGGGGGCCACGAAGGATGAGCAGTTCTTC. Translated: CASSQDGGATKDEQFF.

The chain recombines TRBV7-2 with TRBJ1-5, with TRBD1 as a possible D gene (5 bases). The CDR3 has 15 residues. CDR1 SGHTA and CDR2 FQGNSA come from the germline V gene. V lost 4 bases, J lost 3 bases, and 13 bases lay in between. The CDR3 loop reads CASSSSGGYNQPQHF. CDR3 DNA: TGTGCCAGCAGCTCCAGCGGGGGGTACAATCAGCCCCAGCATTTT. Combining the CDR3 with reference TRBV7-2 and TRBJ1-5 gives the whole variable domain GAGVSQSPSNKVTEKGKDVELRCDPISGHTALYWYRQSLGQGLEFLIYFQGNSAPDKSGLPSDRFSAERTGGSVSTLTIQRTQQEDSAVYLCASSSSGGYNQPQHFGDGTRLSIL.

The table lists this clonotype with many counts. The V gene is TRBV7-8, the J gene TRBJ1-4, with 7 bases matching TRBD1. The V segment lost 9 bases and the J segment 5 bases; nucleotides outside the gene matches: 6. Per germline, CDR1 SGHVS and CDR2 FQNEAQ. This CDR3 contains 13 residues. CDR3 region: CASPGQRNEKLFF. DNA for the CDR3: TGTGCCAGTCCGGGACAGCGCAATGAAAAACTGTTTTTT.

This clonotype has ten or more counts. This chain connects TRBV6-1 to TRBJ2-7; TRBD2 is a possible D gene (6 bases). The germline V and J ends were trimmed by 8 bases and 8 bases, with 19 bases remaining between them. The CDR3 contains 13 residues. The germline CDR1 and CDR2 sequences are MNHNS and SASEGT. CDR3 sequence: CASSRSEGGKQYF. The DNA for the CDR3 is TGTGCCAGCTCCAGATCGGAGGGAGGCAAGCAGTACTTC.

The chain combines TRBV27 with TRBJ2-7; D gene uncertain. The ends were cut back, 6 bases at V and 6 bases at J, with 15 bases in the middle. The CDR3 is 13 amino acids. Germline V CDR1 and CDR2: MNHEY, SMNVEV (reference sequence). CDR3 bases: TGTGCCAGCAGCCCGGGCCCTCCCCCCGAGCAGTACTTC. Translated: CASSPGPPPEQYF.

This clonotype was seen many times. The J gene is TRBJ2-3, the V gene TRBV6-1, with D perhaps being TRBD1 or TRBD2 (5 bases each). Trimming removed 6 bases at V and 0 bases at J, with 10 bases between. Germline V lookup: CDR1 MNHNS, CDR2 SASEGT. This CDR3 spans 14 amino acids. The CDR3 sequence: CASRLGRSTDTQYF. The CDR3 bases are TGTGCCAGCAGATTGGGACGGAGCACAGATACGCAGTATTTT.

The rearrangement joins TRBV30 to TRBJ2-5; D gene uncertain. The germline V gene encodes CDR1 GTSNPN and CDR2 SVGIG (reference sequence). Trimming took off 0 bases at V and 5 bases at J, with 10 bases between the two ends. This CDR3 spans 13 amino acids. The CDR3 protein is CAWSVIVGETQYF. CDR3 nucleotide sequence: TGTGCCTGGAGTGTTATTGTTGGGGAGACCCAGTACTTC.

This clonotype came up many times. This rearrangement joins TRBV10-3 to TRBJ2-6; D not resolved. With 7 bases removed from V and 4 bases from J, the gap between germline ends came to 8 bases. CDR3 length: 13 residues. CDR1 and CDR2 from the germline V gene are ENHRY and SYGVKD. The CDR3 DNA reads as TGTGCCATCAAGCCCCCCGGGGCCAACGTCCTGACTTTC. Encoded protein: CAIKPPGANVLTF.

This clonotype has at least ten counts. For the CDR3, the DNA is TGCAGTGCTAGAGATTCGAGGACTAGCTTAGATACGCAGTATTTT. Translated, it gives CSARDSRTSLDTQYF. V gene TRBV20-1 combines with J gene TRBJ2-3; 8 nucleotides align to TRBD2. J gave up 5 bases and V 0 bases, and 7 bases lay outside the gene matches. Germline V gene sequence: CDR1 DFQATT, CDR2 SNEGSKA (reference sequence). There are 15 residues in the CDR3.

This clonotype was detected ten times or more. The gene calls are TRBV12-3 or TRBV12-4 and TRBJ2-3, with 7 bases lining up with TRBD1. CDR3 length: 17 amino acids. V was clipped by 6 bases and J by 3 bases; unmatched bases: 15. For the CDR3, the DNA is TGTGCCAGCAGGCTACACCCTGGTCCGGGACAGACAGATACGCAGTATTTT. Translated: CASRLHPGPGQTDTQYF.

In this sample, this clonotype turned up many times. The CDR3 loop is CASSLAGTSGTDTQYF. CDR3 coding DNA: TGTGCCAGCAGCTTGGCAGGGACTAGCGGCACAGATACGCAGTATTTT. The chain couples TRBV5-6 to TRBJ2-3; 10 bases are shared with TRBD2. The CDR3 extends over 16 amino acids. The J segment lost 1 base and the V segment lost 0 bases, leaving 2 bases of the junction unmatched. CDR1 is SGHDT and CDR2 is YYEEEE in the germline V gene.

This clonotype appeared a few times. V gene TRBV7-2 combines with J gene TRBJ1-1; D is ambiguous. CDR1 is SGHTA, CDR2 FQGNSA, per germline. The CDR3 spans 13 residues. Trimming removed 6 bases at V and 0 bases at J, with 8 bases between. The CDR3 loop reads CASREEVNTEAFF. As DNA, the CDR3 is TGTGCCAGCAGGGAGGAGGTGAACACTGAAGCTTTCTTT. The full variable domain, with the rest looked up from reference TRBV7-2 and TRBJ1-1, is GAGVSQSPSNKVTEKGKDVELRCDPISGHTALYWYRQSLGQGLEFLIYFQGNSAPDKSGLPSDRFSAERTGGSVSTLTIQRTQQEDSAVYLCASREEVNTEAFFGQGTRLTVV.

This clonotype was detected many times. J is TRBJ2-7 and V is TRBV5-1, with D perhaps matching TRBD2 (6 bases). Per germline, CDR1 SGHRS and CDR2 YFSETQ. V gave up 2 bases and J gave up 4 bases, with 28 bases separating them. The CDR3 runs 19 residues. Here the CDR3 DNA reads TGCGCCAGCAGCTTCAGACCAGGGATGGAGTCGGGGGATCATTACGAGCAGTACTTC. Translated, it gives CASSFRPGMESGDHYEQYF.

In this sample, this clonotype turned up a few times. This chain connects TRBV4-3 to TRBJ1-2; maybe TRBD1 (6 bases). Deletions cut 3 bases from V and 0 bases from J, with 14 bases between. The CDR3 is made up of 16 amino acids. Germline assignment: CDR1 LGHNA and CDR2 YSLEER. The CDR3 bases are TGCGCCAGCAGCCAGGCCGGACAGACGTCTAACTATGGCTACACCTTC. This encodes CASSQAGQTSNYGYTF.

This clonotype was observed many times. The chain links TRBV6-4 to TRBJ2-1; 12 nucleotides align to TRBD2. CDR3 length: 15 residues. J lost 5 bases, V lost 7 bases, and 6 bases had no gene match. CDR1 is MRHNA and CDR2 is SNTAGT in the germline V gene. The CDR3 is CASTRTSGENNEQFF. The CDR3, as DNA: TGTGCCAGCACTAGGACTAGCGGGGAAAACAATGAGCAGTTCTTC.

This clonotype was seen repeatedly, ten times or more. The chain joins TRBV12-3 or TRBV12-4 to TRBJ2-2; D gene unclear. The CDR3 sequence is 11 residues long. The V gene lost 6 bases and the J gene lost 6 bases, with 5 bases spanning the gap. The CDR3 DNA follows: TGTGCCAGCAGCCGTCCCGGGGAGCTGTTTTTT. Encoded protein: CASSRPGELFF.